The 14 T cell receptor beta chains listed next were all sequenced from one sample in a study of cytomegalovirus exposure and HLA in healthy donors. PCR employed 60 Vbeta and 13 Jbeta primers. TCRdb keeps only in-frame clones here, not all; method: immunoSEQ multiplex PCR. The sample holds around 53,000 clones, about three quarters seen once. The specimen was PBMCs. These receptors were collected from a man in his late teens or twenties in good health and CMV-seronegative.

This chain connects TRBV7-8 to TRBJ2-7; 8 bases fit TRBD1. Germline V gene data show CDR1 as SGHVS and CDR2 as FQNEAQ. V lost 5 bases, J lost 1 base, and 7 bases stayed unmatched. The CDR3 totals 15 residues. The CDR3 DNA is TGTGCCAGCAGCCTCCGGACAGGGCCGTCCTACGAGCAGTACTTC. Translation: CASSLRTGPSYEQYF.

V and J are TRBV27 and TRBJ2-5; D is unresolved. The CDR3 runs 11 residues. V lost 4 bases to trimming and J lost 4 bases, with 4 bases between them. Germline V lookup: CDR1 MNHEY, CDR2 SMNVEV (reference sequence). DNA of the CDR3: TGTGCCAGCAGTTCTCGAGAGACCCAGTACTTC. Protein sequence: CASSSRETQYF.

The V call is TRBV2, the J call TRBJ2-7, with 8 bases matching TRBD2. Germline V CDR1 and CDR2: SNHLY, FYNNEI. This CDR3 spans 14 amino acids. The trim removed 3 bases at V and 2 bases at J, leaving 3 bases unmatched. CDR3 in amino acids: CASSDSGITYEQYF. In DNA form, the CDR3 reads TGTGCCAGCAGTGATAGCGGGATAACCTACGAGCAGTACTTC.

The rearrangement links TRBV29-1 to TRBJ1-4, with TRBD1 as a possible D gene (6 bases). The CDR3 loop spans 13 amino acids. V gave up 4 bases and J gave up 6 bases, with 12 bases separating them. Per germline, CDR1 SQVTM and CDR2 ANQGSEA. The CDR3 coding sequence is TGCAGCGTTGCTCGGACAGCCGATGAAAAACTGTTTTTT. The encoded protein is CSVARTADEKLFF. The variable domain in full, completed from reference TRBV29-1 and TRBJ1-4, reads SAVISQKPSRDICQRGTSLTIQCQVDSQVTMMFWYRQQPGQSLTLIATANQGSEATYESGFVIDKFPISRPNLTFSTLTVSNMSPEDSSIYLCSVARTADEKLFFGSGTQLSVL.

Here the CDR3 DNA reads TGTGCCAGCAGTGAATCGAACAGGGCGAACACTGAAGCTTTCTTT. It codes for CASSESNRANTEAFF. The chain combines TRBV25-1 with TRBJ1-1, with D possibly TRBD1 on 6 matching bases. V was shortened by 1 base and J by 1 base, with 10 bases between the two germline ends. Germline V gene lookup returns CDR1 MGHDK and CDR2 SYGVNS. This CDR3 has 15 amino acids.

This clone came up once. The V gene is TRBV2, the J gene TRBJ2-7; D remains ambiguous. CDR1 and CDR2 (germline): SNHLY, FYNNEI. This CDR3 contains 18 residues. The ends were cut back, 3 bases at V and 0 bases at J, with 21 bases in the middle. The CDR3 nucleotides read TGTGCCAGCAGTGATGTTAGGAGCGCCCGAGCGAACTCCTACGAGCAGTACTTC. Protein sequence: CASSDVRSARANSYEQYF.

The sample holds a few counts of this clone. V gene TRBV5-1 combines with J gene TRBJ2-7; weak D call: TRBD1 (6 bases). The germline V gene has CDR1 SGHRS and CDR2 YFSETQ. The CDR3 extends over 12 amino acids. The V and J ends lost 4 bases and 7 bases respectively, with 12 bases between them. CDR3 sequence: CASSADRLEQYF. For the CDR3, the DNA is TGCGCCAGCAGCGCTGACAGGTTGGAGCAGTACTTC.

J is TRBJ1-2 and V is TRBV18; D remains unclear. Trimming pared 2 bases from V and 2 bases from J, leaving 6 bases between. Germline CDR1 KGHSH, CDR2 LQKENI. The CDR3 totals 13 residues. The CDR3 region has the DNA TGTGCCAGCTCACCAAACAGAAACTATGGCTACACCTTC. Translating gives CASSPNRNYGYTF.

The rearrangement uses TRBV6-1 and TRBJ1-2; 9 bases align to TRBD1. Germline-derived CDR1 and CDR2 are MNHNS and SASEGT. Trimming removed 6 bases from V and 8 bases from J; junction bases left unmatched: 10. There are 14 residues in the CDR3. The CDR3 region is CASSTGTGYEGYTF. Written as DNA, the CDR3 is TGTGCCAGCAGCACCGGGACAGGGTACGAAGGCTACACCTTC.

The rearrangement links TRBV6-4 to TRBJ2-2; 11 bases map to TRBD1. The CDR3 runs to 15 residues. Unmatched junction bases numbered 4, after V lost 7 bases and J lost 3 bases. The germline V gene has CDR1 MRHNA and CDR2 SNTAGT. CDR3 nucleotides: TGTGCCAGCAAAGCGGACAGGGGGCACACCGGGGAGCTGTTTTTT. Translating it yields CASKADRGHTGELFF.

The chain has TRBV2 and TRBJ1-5; D possibly corresponds to TRBD1 (5 bases). V was shortened by 2 bases and J by 4 bases, with 27 bases between the two germline ends. The CDR3 contains 20 residues. CDR1 and CDR2 (germline): SNHLY, FYNNEI. CDR3 sequence (DNA): TGTGCCAGCAGTGAAATCGTGACACTGAGTGAGCGGGGGGATAATCAGCCCCAGCATTTT. Its translation: CASSEIVTLSERGDNQPQHF.

The chain joins TRBV2 to TRBJ1-6; TRBD1 matches 7 bases. This CDR3 contains 15 residues. Germline V gene data show CDR1 as SNHLY and CDR2 as FYNNEI. J was trimmed by 5 bases and V by 6 bases; bases with no gene match: 7. CDR3 in amino acids: CASRAGTDNNSPLHF. CDR3 nucleotide sequence: TGTGCCAGCAGGGCCGGGACAGACAATAATTCACCCCTCCACTTT.

CDR3 region: CAVEGSNTEAFF. In DNA, the CDR3 is TGTGCCGTAGAGGGATCGAACACTGAAGCTTTCTTT. The chain couples TRBV19 to TRBJ1-1; no reliable D call. CDR3 size: 12 residues. Looked up from germline, CDR1 is LNHDA and CDR2 is SQIVND (reference sequence). Deletions cut 11 bases from V and 1 base from J, with 11 bases between.

The gene calls are TRBV28 and TRBJ2-7, with 9 bases identical to TRBD2. The ends lost 8 bases at V and 1 base at J; junction bases unmatched: 3. In germline, CDR1 is MDHEN, CDR2 SYDVKM. The CDR3 totals 13 residues. CDR3 sequence (DNA): TGTGCCAGCGACAGCGGGGGGTCCTACGAGCAGTACTTC. Its protein product is CASDSGGSYEQYF. Full variable domain (rest looked up from reference TRBV28 and TRBJ2-7): DVKVTQSSRYLVKRTGEKVFLECVQDMDHENMFWYRQDPGLGLRLIYFSYDVKMKEKGDIPEGYSVSREKKERFSLILESASTNQTSMYLCASDSGGSYEQYFGPGTRLTVT.